The rows below give T cell receptor beta chains drawn from one sample of a study of T cell repertoires in cytomegalovirus infection. TCRdb processed the reads anew with MiXCR; each CDR3 protein has one entry. The sample lists about 740,000 distinct CDR3 sequences; roughly 35% were seen once. The sequencing input was PBMCs. The receptors were sampled from a human donor in good health (CMV status not recorded). Some clones in this sample may be carry-over from other donors' samples. The conserved cysteine and the conserved F or W are not part of the CDR3 here.

j_call	v_call	cdr3_aa
TRBJ2-7	TRBV19	ASSIVGQSYEQY
TRBJ1-1	TRBV7-8	ASSLGVVRVTEAF
TRBJ2-7	TRBV7-2	ASTQLGEAYEQY
TRBJ2-4	TRBV5-1	ASSLGGDRVIANIQY
TRBJ2-7	TRBV7-8	ASSFATGTGLHEQY
TRBJ1-5	TRBV6-5	ASSKRGDQPQH
TRBJ2-1	TRBV28	ASSPWGYDEQF
TRBJ1-5	TRBV28	ASRMYTEGQQPQH
TRBJ2-2	TRBV4-2	ASSRTGGITGELF
TRBJ2-7	TRBV4-2	ASSQDPTGTGYEQY
TRBJ1-4	TRBV20-1	SAPTGTLSEKLF
TRBJ1-1	TRBV28	ASSLPGGRTEAF
TRBJ1-5	TRBV18	ASSHREAPQPQH
TRBJ2-7	TRBV12-3/TRBV12-4	ASSHGGPEQY
TRBJ2-1	TRBV19	ASSIGQGAYNEQF
TRBJ2-7	TRBV10-3	AISGNLGQGYSYEQY
TRBJ1-6	TRBV7-6	ASSSNRDLGSPLH
TRBJ1-1	TRBV7-8	ASSLRAGTLNTEAF
TRBJ2-5	TRBV28	ASKWGAPGTQY
TRBJ1-1	TRBV27	ASSSTGASEAF
TRBJ1-4	TRBV6-6	ASSRTDREKLV
TRBJ1-2	TRBV7-2	ASSLGGSRFRYINYGYT